The clone carrying this T cell receptor (beta chain) was seen a few times. The data were taken from a study of early T cells in non-severe SARS-CoV-2 infection. V dropped 1 base and J dropped 2; count of bases not matched to a gene: 1. This CDR3 comprises 17 residues. CDR1 SGHVS and CDR2 FQNEAQ come from the germline V gene. TCRdb independently ran MiXCR on the 5' RACE reads; one entry per CDR3 protein. The sample holds around 88,000 distinct CDR3 sequences, 13% to 15% seen once. This sequence originates from an adult who was a healthcare worker with PCR-confirmed SARS-CoV-2 infection or an uninfected control (not recorded which). The chain couples TRBV7-8 to TRBJ2-1; 14 nucleotides agree with TRBD2. Sequences were obtained from whole blood. CDR3 sequence: CASSLGLAGGPYNEQFF. CDR3 coding DNA: TGTGCCAGCAGCTTAGGACTAGCGGGGGGGCCCTACAATGAGCAGTTCTTC.